This record concerns one T cell receptor (beta chain) sequence. Its antigen is unidentified. The data were produced by immunoSEQ multiplex PCR, yet TCRdb's version contains in-frame clones alone and is incomplete. This table holds about 21,000 clones, about 88% found once. With 1 base removed from V and 2 bases from J, the gap between germline ends came to 14 bases. This CDR3 region has 16 residues. The germline CDR1 and CDR2 sequences are SGHDN and FVKESK. These data belong to a study of T cells in localized non-small cell lung cancer. Whole-study results and caveats: Clonality peaked in uninvolved adjacent lung rather than tumor.

The receptor was isolated from a man between 40 and 69 years old with stage I lung adenocarcinoma. Sequencing was performed on peripheral blood, taken before any cancer treatment. The gene calls are TRBV14 and TRBJ1-2; tentative D call: TRBD1 (5 bases). The CDR3 bases are TGTGCCAGCAGCCAAGGATGGGGGACCTACAACTATGGCTACACCTTC. This codes for CASSQGWGTYNYGYTF.